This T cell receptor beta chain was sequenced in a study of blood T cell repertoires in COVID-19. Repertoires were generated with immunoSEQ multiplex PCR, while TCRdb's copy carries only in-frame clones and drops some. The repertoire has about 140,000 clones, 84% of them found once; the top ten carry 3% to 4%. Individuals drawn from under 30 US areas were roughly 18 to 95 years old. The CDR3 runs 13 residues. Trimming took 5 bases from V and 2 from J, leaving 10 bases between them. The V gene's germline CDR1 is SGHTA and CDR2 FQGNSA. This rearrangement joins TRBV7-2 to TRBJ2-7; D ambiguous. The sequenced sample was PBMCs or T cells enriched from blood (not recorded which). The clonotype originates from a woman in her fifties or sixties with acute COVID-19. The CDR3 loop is CASSPPATYEQYF. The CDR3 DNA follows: TGTGCCAGCAGCCCACCCGCGACCTACGAGCAGTACTTC.